This T cell receptor beta chain derives from a study of blood T cell repertoires in COVID-19. TCRdb's table, derived via immunoSEQ multiplex PCR, lists solely in-frame clones and lacks some. The table has about 81,000 clones, almost 85% seen once; the top ten hold 7% to 9.5%. This clone occurred once. The CDR3 length is 13 residues. Germline CDR1 is MNHEY and CDR2 is SMNVEV (reference sequence). Trimming took off 3 bases at V and 3 bases at J, with 9 bases between the two ends. This rearrangement joins TRBV27 to TRBJ2-7; possibly TRBD2 for D (5 bases). The clonotype originates from a human donor in a cohort sampled during active COVID-19. The sample comprised peripheral blood. CDR3 nucleotide sequence: TGTGCCAGCAGTTTCCGAGGGAACTACGAGCAGTACTTC. Its translation: CASSFRGNYEQYF.